This T cell receptor beta chain was identified during a study of CD8 T cells in Susac syndrome. At the level of the study: The Susac syndrome patients that were sequenced included 5 or 6 with active disease and under ten in remission. Whole-study findings and limits: The authors acknowledged that the study's TCR sequencing and HLA analysis involved relatively few individuals.

V gave up 0 bases and J gave up 6 bases, with 7 bases separating them. The CDR3 extends over 13 amino acids. Germline loops: CDR1 SGDLS, CDR2 YYNGEE. The CD8+ and CD4+ T cells were negatively isolated, with the TEMRA cells enriched by FACS. An amount of RNA that ranged from roughly 0.5 to 1 ug was reverse transcribed with random hexamers. By means of immunoSEQ multiplex PCR, TCR beta CDR3 spanning 54 Vbeta and 13 Jbeta underwent amplification. MiXCR, applied by TCRdb to the immunoSEQ multiplex PCR reads, yields one record per CDR3 protein. Here the sample spans about 150,000 distinct CDR3 sequences, just under 95% being singletons. The sample holds one count of this clonotype. Its antigen remains unknown.

The rearrangement links TRBV9 to TRBJ2-1; D gene ambiguous. Sequenced: CD8+ T cells from PBMCs. The sequence came from a human donor with Susac syndrome. The CDR3 sequence: CASSVDASNEQFF. CDR3 DNA: TGTGCCAGCAGCGTAGATGCTAGCAATGAGCAGTTCTTC.